This section outlines one T cell receptor (beta chain) sequence together with its context. Its antigen is currently not known. Per-nucleotide qualities are absent, and no much larger clonotype sits a single base away. The record originates from a study of T cells in Graves' hyperthyroidism and ophthalmopathy (dated 2019 in TCRdb). With respect to the entire study: Peripheral blood was collected at initial diagnosis, before any treatment. The roughly 94 discovery patients were randomly split 7:3 into training and test sets. To identify TCR V-J signatures that set the groups apart, the researchers used a discovery cohort of 100 patients, made up of 40 to 45 with Graves' ophthalmopathy and some 60 with stable Graves' hyperthyroidism. The paper describes TCR Vbeta CDR3 sequencing of 135 peripheral blood samples, made up of about 41 ophthalmopathy patients, 70 to 80 hyperthyroidism patients and some 17 progressor patients. In addition, the study compared T-cell repertoires in thyroid tissue and in blood from five to seven Graves' hyperthyroidism patients. After sampling, hyperthyroidism patients received methimazole starting at 30 mg daily, and ophthalmopathy patients received high-dose intravenous methylprednisolone. Prospective prediction of ophthalmopathy was tested in an independent validation cohort consisting of 18 to 20 hyperthyroidism patients and over 15 patients who later progressed to ophthalmopathy. Study-level results and caveats: Most expanded thyroid clonotypes (frequency above 0.001) were also found in blood, which suggests that blood repertoires may mirror thyroid immune responses. In validation, progression to ophthalmopathy was predicted by the model with 65% to 71% sensitivity and 72.22% specificity, a median of roughly 6.4 months before onset. Ophthalmopathy was separated from stable hyperthyroidism by a 13 V-J signature model, with over 85% sensitivity and about 84% specificity obtained in cross-validation and 80%/75% obtained in testing. Sample size was not statistically predetermined, and investigators were not blinded to group allocation.

In the germline V gene (reference sequence), CDR1 corresponds to LNHDA and CDR2 to SQIVND. V lost 10 bases and J lost 2 bases; the stretch between them is 11 bases long. CDR3 length: 12 amino acids, cysteine to phenylalanine. Only the CDR3 DNA stays, 36 bases, in frame from base 1. Moderately to severely active disease, a Clinical Activity Score of at least 3, a NOSPECS grade of at least 4, and a duration under 3 months were present in ophthalmopathy patients. Any patient with an uncontrolled infection, another autoimmune disease, pregnancy or lactation was excluded. Diagnoses were based on clinical symptoms, serum thyroxine and TRAb, thyroid ultrasound and orbital computed tomography. Ficoll-Paque density gradient centrifugation was used to isolate PBMCs from about 9 ml of fresh peripheral blood. Trizol reagent was used to extract total RNA, and RNA quality was then checked on an Agilent 2100 Bioanalyzer.

TCR beta CDR3 regions were amplified from RNA transcripts. A first-round RT-PCR of the TCR CDR3 used the HTBI primer set with the Qiagen OneStep RT-PCR kit. Libraries were constructed in a second round of multiplex PCR, after which size selection and purification were carried out. The libraries were sequenced on an Illumina HiSeq2000 using paired-end 100 bp reads. On the study's bioinformatics: SOAPnuke was used to process the raw data, with reads discarded if the reads contained adapters or uncalled bases, had a mean Phred below 15, or lacked an exact constant-primer or identifier match. COPE v1.2.5 was used to merge high-quality paired reads, and clonotypes were defined as unique nucleotide sequences. Clonotypes were aligned to IMGT TRBV, TRBD and TRBJ reference segments using MiTCR v1.1. Only V-J combinations with frequency above 0.0001, covering 99.2% of repertoires, were analysed. A TCS score was defined as the ratio of F50 (clonal expansion) to E x V (chaos), with BLOSUM62-based TCRdist applied between CDR3 peptides within each V-J. Welch's t-statistics and random forest reduced 450 to 600 V-J features to 13, which were used in a naive Bayes classifier (R e1071). The raw public reads went through TCRdb reprocessing: fastp at Q25, MiXCR clone calling, in-frame beta chains kept. All rows with the same CDR3 protein become a single entry with the most common DNA and genes. Here the V and J calls rest on TCRdb's processing, not on the authors' analysis. The sample includes 330,000 or so distinct CDR3 sequences, with around a sixth observed a single time. The ten top clones hold 15% of the sample.

This chain is built from TRBV19 and TRBJ1-2; possibly the D gene is TRBD1, per 5 matching bases. Sequencing was performed on blood. This receptor was taken from a woman aged 40 to 50 with Graves' ophthalmopathy. The CDR3 reads CATHRGNYGYTF. The bases are TGTGCCACCCACCGGGGGAACTATGGCTACACCTTC.